Given below is one T cell receptor beta chain in context. Its matching antigen is unknown. The data derive from a study of cytomegalovirus exposure and HLA in healthy donors. The CDR3 runs 11 residues. CDR1 is SQVTM, CDR2 ANQGSEA, per germline. Researchers ran the PCR with 60 Vbeta and 13 Jbeta primers. Clones were sequenced by immunoSEQ multiplex PCR, and TCRdb holds only the in-frame ones, with some missing. The table shows 130,000 or so clones, with roughly 77% occurring only once. Whole-study findings and limits: The authors later linked a missense DCLRE1C variant to TCR beta V- and J-gene trimming. Per a later analysis, about 15,000 TCR beta sequences showed association with HLA alleles at 0.05 false discovery rate. CMV serostatus was the only immune exposure information that was available.

Input material: PBMCs. The TCR comes from a man between 35 and 55 years old in good health and CMV-seronegative. The V and J genes are TRBV29-1 and TRBJ2-5; TRBD1 agrees at 7 bases. The J call may be faulty, since TRBJ2-7 better matches the DNA end. CDR3 loop: CSAGQDYEQYF. As DNA, the CDR3 is TGCAGCGCCGGACAGGACTACGAGCAGTACTTC.